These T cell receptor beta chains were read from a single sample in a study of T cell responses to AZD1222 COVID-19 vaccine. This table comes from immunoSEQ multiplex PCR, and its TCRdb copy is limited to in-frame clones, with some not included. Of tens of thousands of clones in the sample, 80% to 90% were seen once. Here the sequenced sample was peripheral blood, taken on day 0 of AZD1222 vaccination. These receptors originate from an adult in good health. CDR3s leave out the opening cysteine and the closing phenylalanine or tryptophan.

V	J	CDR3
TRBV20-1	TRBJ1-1	SAGTHDEAF
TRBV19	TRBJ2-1	ASSILGQGFHNEQF
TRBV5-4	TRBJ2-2	ASSLAAQGLGGELF
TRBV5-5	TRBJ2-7	ASSWSIGSYEQY
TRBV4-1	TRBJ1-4	ASSQVLVQGGEKLF
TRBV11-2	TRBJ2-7	ASSGGLARFYEQY
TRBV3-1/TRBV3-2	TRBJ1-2	ASSQDLSLGTGGPGGYT
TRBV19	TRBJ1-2	ASSPAGGPYGYT
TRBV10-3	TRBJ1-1	AIREDRGPGTEAF
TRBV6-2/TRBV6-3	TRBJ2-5	ASSYSRGAAETQY
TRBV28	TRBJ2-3	ASRPNRLAGGPSPSTDTQY
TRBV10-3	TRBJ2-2	AISRGPGELF
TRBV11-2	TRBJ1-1	ASRGTDTYTEAF
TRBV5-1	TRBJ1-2	ASSSGGTNYGYT
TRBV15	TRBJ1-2	ATSRDRSGDGYT
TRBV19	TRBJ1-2	ASSMGRYYGYT
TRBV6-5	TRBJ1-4	ASSYRANEKLF
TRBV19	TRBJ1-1	ASRDPQGWNTEAF
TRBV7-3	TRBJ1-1	ASSSTGDNTEAF
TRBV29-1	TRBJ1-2	SVEDAGLGYT
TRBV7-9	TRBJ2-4	ASSIHRESVQY
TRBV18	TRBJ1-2	ASSPETGDTYGYT
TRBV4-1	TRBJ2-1	ASSHQDQFYNEQF
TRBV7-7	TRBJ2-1	ASSLRLAAYNEQF
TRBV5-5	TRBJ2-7	ASSLAFPEQY
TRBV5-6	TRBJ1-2	ASSRQGPYGYT
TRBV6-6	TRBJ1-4	ASRPPAGRVEKLF